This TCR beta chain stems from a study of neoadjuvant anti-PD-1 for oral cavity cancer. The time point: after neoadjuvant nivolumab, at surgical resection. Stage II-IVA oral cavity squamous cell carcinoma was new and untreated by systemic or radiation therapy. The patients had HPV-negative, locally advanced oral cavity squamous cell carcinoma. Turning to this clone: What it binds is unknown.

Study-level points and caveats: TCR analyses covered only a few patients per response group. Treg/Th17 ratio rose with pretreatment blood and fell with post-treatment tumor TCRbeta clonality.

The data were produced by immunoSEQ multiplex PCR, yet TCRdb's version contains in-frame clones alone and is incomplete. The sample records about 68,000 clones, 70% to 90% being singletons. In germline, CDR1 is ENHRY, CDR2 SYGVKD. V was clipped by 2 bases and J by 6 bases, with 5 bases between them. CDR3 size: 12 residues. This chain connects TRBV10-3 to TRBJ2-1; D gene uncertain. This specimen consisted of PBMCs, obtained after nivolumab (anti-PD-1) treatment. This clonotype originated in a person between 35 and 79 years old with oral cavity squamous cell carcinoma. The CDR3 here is CAISETRNEQFF. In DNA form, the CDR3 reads TGTGCCATCAGTGAGACCCGCAATGAGCAGTTCTTC.